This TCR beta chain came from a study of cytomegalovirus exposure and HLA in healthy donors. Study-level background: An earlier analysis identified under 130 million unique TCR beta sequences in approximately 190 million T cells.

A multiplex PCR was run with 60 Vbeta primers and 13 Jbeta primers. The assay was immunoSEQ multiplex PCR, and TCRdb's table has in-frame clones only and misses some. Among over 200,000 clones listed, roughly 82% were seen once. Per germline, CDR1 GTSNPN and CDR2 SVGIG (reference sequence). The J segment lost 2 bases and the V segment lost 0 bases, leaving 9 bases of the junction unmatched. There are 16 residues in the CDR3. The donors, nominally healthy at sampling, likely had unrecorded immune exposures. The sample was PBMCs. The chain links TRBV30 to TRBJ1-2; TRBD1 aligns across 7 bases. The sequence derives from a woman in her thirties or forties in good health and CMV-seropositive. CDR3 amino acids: CAWSVTFLQGNYGYTF. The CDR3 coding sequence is TGTGCCTGGAGTGTAACCTTCTTACAGGGGAACTATGGCTACACCTTC.